This T cell receptor (beta chain) was found in a study of post-analysis software for immune sequencing data. Germline values: CDR1 LGHNT, CDR2 FRNRAP. CDR3 length: 15 amino acids. Findings and caveats of the study: Five or six TRBV segments were significantly more frequent in patients than in controls. TRBV5-6, TRBV5-1 and TRBV20-1 were among these segments.

Concerning this clonotype itself: The antigen is unknown.

Each TCR beta cDNA library carried unique molecular identifiers. Using its own MiXCR run on the PCR reads, TCRdb lists one record per CDR3 protein. The sample contains around 710,000 distinct CDR3 sequences, 35% to 55% of which appear only once. The chain couples TRBV12-5 to TRBJ2-7; D gene uncertain. With the DNA end fitting TRBJ2-5 better, the J assignment may be wrong. Input material: blood. This TCR was sampled from a girl aged 10 to 17 with multiple sclerosis. The CDR3 protein is CASAPPGRSLETQYF. The DNA of the CDR3 is TGTGCTAGTGCCCCCCCGGGCAGGAGTTTGGAGACCCAGTACTTC.